The rows below give T cell receptor beta chains drawn from one sample of a study of type 1 and type 2 diabetes patients. From the multiplex PCR reads, TCRdb called clonotypes with MiXCR, one entry per CDR3 protein. The table lists 250,000 or so distinct CDR3 sequences, around 47% of them singletons. The sequenced material came from peripheral blood mononuclear cells (PBMCs). All receptors come from a man in his late teens or twenties with type 2 diabetes. The CDR3 runs from the conserved cysteine through the conserved F or W. The D gene is left open where the match is weak. Size values are once, few and many counts, or a class for expanded clones, and some rows have none.

CDR3 DNA	CDR3 protein	V gene	D gene	J gene	clone size
TGCAGCGTTGAAGCGGGGACTCTGGGGAACGAGCAGTACTTC	CSVEAGTLGNEQYF	TRBV30	TRBD2	TRBJ2-7	NA
TGTGCCAGCAGACAGGGGGCGCGAAGGGGGCAGGAGACCCAGTACTTC	CASRQGARRGQETQYF	TRBV7-2	TRBD1	TRBJ2-5	NA
TGTGCCACCAGCGTCGGCTCGAACACTGAAGCTTTCTTT	CATSVGSNTEAFF	TRBV15	NA	TRBJ1-1	NA
TGTGCCAGTAGTGTCTCCGGGACCTCAACCAGGGACACCATATATTTT	CASSVSGTSTRDTIYF	TRBV19	NA	TRBJ1-3	NA
TGTGCCAGCAGCCCCCCCGGACGGGGAAATGAAAAACTGTTTTTT	CASSPPGRGNEKLFF	TRBV16	NA	TRBJ1-4	NA
TGTGCCAGCAGTTTAGCCGGGACCCCCTCCTACGAGCAGTACTTC	CASSLAGTPSYEQYF	TRBV12-3/TRBV12-4	NA	TRBJ2-7	few
TGTGCCAGCCGACTAGCGGGGGCTCTGGAGGATGAGCAGTTCTTC	CASRLAGALEDEQFF	TRBV2	TRBD2	TRBJ2-1	NA
TGTGCCAGCAGTTACAGCGGCTGGGGGACCCAGTACTTC	CASSYSGWGTQYF	TRBV6-1	NA	TRBJ2-5	NA
TGTGCCAGTAGTATTATCCGAGATGGGCCCCTGCGTGGCTACACCTTC	CASSIIRDGPLRGYTF	TRBV19	NA	TRBJ1-2	few
TGTGCCAGCAGCTTAGGTCCACCGAACACCGGGGAGCTGTTTTTT	CASSLGPPNTGELFF	TRBV7-3	NA	TRBJ2-2	NA
TGTGCCAGCAGTGAAGCGGGTGGTGAGAAGTTCTTC	CASSEAGGEKFF	TRBV6-1	NA	TRBJ2-1	once
TGCGCCAGCAGCCAAGTCGAGAGGGCAAACACTGAAGCTTTCTTT	CASSQVERANTEAFF	TRBV4-1	NA	TRBJ1-1	NA
TGTGCCACCAGCAGGGCACAGGGGATGAACACTGAAGCTTTCTTT	CATSRAQGMNTEAFF	TRBV15	TRBD1	TRBJ1-1	NA
TGTGCCAGCAGCCCCTGGACAGGCGGGGAGACCCAGTACTTC	CASSPWTGGETQYF	TRBV9	TRBD1	TRBJ2-5	few
TGTGCCAGCAGCTTATTAACGGGGAATGGCTACACCTTC	CASSLLTGNGYTF	TRBV7-2	NA	TRBJ1-2	few
TGTGCCAGCAGTTTATTGACAGGGTTTACCGGGGAGCTGTTTTTT	CASSLLTGFTGELFF	TRBV12-3/TRBV12-4	TRBD1	TRBJ2-2	NA
TGTGCCAGCGGCTTAGGGCGACAGATGAACACTGAAGCTTTCTTT	CASGLGRQMNTEAFF	TRBV7-2	NA	TRBJ1-1	few
TGTGCCAGCAGTTATGGACAAAACTACGAGCAGTACTTC	CASSYGQNYEQYF	TRBV6-5	NA	TRBJ2-7	NA
TGTGCCAGCGCAGGGACGAACACCGGGGAGCTGTTTTTT	CASAGTNTGELFF	TRBV7-2	NA	TRBJ2-2	NA
TGTGCCAGCAGCAGATCGAACACTGAAGCTTTCTTT	CASSRSNTEAFF	TRBV6-1	NA	TRBJ1-1	few
TGCAGTGCTAGCCAGGGCTACGAGCAGTACTTC	CSASQGYEQYF	TRBV20-1	NA	TRBJ2-7	few
TGTGCCAGTAGTAAGGGGTGGAGTTTCAATGAGCAGTACTTC	CASSKGWSFNEQYF	TRBV19	NA	TRBJ2-7	NA
TGTGCCATCAGAGAGGGTATCGCCTACAAGCAGTACTTC	CAIREGIAYKQYF	TRBV2	NA	TRBJ2-7	NA
TGTGCCACCAGTGCGGACGGAGGGAGCGCTTTCTTT	CATSADGGSAFF	TRBV24-1	NA	TRBJ1-1	few
TGTGCCAGCAGCTTACGGGCTAGCACAGATACGCAGTATTTT	CASSLRASTDTQYF	TRBV7-8	NA	TRBJ2-3	many